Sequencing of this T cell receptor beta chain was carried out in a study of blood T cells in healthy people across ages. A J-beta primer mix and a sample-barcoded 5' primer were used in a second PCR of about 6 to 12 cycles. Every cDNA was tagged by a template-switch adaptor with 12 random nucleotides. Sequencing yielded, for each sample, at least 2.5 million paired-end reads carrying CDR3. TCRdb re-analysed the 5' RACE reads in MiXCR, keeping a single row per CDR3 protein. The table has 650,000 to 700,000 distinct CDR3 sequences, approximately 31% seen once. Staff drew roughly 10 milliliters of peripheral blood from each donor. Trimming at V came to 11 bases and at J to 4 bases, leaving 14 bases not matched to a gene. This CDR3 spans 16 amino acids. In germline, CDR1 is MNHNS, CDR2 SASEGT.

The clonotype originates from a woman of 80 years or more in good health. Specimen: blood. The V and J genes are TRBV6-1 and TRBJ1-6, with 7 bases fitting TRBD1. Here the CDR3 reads CALGGLQGQYNSPLHF. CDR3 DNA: TGTGCCCTCGGGGGGCTCCAGGGACAGTATAATTCACCCCTCCACTTT.